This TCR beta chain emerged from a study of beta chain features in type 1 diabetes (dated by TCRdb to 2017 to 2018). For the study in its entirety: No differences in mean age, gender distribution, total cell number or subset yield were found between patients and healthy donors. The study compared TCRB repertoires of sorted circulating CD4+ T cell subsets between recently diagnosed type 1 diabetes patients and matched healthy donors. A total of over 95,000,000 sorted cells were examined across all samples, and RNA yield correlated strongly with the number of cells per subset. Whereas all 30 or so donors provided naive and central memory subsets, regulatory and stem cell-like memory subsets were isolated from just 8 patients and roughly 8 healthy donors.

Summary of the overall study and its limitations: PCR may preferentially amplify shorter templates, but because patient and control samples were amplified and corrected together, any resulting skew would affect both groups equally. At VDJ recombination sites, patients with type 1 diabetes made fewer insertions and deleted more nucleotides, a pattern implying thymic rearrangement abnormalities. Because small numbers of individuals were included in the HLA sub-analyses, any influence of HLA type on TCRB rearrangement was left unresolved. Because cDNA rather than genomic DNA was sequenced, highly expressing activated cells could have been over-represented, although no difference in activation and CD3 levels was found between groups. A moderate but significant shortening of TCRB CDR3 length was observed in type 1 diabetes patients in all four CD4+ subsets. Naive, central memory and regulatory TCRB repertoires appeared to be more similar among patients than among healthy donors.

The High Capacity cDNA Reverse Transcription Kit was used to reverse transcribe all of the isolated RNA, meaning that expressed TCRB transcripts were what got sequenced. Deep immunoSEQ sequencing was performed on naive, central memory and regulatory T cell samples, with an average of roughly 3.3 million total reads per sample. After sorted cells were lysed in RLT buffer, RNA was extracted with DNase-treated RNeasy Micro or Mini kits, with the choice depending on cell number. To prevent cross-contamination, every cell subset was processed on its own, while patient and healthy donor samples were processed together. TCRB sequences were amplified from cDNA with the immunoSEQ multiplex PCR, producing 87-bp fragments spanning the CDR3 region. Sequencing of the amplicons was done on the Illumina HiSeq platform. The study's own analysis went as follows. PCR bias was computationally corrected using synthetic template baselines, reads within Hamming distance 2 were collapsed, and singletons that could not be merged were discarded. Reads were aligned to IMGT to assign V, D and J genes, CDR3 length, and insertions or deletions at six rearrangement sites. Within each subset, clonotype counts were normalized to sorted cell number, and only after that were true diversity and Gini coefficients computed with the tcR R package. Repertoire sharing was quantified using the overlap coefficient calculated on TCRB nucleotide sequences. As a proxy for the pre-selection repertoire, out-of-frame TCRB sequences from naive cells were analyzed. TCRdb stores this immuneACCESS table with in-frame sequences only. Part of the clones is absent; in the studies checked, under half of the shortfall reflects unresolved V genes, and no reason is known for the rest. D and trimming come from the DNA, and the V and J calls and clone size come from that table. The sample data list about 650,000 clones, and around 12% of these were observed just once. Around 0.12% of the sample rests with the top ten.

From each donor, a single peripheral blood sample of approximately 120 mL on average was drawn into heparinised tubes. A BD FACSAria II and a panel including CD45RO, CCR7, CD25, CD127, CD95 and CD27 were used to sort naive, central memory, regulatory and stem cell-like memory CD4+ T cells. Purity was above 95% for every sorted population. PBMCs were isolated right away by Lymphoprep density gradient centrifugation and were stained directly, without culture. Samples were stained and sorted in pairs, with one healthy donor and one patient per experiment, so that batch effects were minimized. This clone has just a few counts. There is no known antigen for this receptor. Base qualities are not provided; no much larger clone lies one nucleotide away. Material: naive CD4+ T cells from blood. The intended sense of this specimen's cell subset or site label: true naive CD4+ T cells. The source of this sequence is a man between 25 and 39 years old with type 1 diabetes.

The bases read TGTGCCAGCAGCTTCCTCGGACAGGCCGGTGAGCAGTTCTTC. Its product reads: CASSFLGQAGEQFF. Rearrangement joined TRBV7-2 to TRBJ2-1; TRBD1 aligns with 7 central bases. The CDR3 has 14 amino acids, counting the end cysteine and phenylalanine. Only the CDR3 DNA stays, 42 bases, in frame from base 1. Here V drops 3 bases and J drops 9 bases, and the junction holds 8 bases not matched to any gene. Looking up the germline V gene yields CDR1 SGHTA and CDR2 FQGNSA.